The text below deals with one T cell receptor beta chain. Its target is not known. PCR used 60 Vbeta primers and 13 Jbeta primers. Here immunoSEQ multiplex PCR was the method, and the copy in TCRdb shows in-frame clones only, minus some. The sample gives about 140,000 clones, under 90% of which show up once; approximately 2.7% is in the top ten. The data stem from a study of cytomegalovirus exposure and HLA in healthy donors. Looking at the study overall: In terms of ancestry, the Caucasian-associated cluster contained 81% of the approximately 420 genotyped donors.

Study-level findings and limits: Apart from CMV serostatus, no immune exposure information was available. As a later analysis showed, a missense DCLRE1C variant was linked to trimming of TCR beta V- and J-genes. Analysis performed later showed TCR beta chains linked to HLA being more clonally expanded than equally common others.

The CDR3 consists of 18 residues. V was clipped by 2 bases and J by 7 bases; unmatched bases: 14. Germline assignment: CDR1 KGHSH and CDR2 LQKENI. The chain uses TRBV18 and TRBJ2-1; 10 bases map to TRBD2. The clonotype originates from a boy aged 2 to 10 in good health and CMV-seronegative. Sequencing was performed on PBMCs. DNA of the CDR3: TGTGCCAGCTCACCATGGGATACAATGTTAGCGGGAGGTAATGAGCAGTTCTTC. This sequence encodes CASSPWDTMLAGGNEQFF. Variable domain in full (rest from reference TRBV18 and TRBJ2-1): NAGVMQNPRHLVRRRGQEARLRCSPMKGHSHVYWYRQLPEEGLKFMVYLQKENIIDESGMPKERFSAEFPKEGPSILRIQQVVRGDSAAYFCASSPWDTMLAGGNEQFFGPGTRLTVL.